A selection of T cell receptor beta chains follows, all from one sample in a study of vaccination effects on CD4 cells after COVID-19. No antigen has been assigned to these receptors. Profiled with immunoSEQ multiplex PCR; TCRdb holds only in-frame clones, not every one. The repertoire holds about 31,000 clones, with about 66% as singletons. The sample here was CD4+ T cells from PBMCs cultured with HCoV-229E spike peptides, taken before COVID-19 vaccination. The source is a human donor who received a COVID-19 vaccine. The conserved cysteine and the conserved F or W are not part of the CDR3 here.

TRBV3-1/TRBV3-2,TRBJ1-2,ASSQVRQGGYT
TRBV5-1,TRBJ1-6,ASSLGPSSYNSPLH
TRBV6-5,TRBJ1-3,ASSYSSSGNTIY
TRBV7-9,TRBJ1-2,ASGLFGGRYGYT
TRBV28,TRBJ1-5,ATSSPSSGGNLGPQH
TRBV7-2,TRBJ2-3,ASSPGPGDTQY
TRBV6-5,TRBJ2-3,ASGPFGADTQY
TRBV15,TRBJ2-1,ATSRDSNEQF
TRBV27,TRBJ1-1,ASIPGRPGNTEAF
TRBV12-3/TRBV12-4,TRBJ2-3,ASSQGTDTQY